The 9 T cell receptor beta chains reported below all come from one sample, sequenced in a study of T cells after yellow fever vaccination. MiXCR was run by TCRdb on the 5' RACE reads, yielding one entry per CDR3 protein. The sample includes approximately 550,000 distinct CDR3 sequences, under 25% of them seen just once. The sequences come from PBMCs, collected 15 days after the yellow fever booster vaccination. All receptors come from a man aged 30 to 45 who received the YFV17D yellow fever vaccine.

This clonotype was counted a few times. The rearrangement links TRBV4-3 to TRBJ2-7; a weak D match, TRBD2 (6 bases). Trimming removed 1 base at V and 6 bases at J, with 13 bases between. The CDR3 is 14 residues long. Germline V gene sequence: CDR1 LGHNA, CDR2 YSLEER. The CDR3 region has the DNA TGCGCCAGCAGCCAAGTCGGGGGATACTCCGAGCAGTACTTC. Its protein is CASSQVGGYSEQYF.

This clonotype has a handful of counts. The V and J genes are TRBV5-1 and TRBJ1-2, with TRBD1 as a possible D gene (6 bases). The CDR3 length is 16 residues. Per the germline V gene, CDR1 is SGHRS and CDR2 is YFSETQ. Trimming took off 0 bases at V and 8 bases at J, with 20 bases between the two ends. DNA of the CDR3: TGCGCCAGCAGCTTGGAAGGGGGACGAACCCCGGCGGGCTACACCTTC. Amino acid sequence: CASSLEGGRTPAGYTF.

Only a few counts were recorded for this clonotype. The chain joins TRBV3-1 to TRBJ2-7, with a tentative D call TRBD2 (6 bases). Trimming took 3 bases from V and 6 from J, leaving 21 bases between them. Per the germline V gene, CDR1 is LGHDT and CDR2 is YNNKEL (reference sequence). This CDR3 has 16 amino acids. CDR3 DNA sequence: TGTGCCAGCAGCCAGATCGGACGGTTTCAGGGAGGCGAGCAGTACTTC. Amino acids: CASSQIGRFQGGEQYF.

In DNA form, the CDR3 reads TGCAGTGCTAGAGATTCTCGAGGCCTTGAGACCCAGTACTTC. Protein product: CSARDSRGLETQYF. The J gene is TRBJ2-5, the V gene TRBV20-1; no clear D. CDR3 length equals 14 residues. CDR1 and CDR2 (germline): DFQATT, SNEGSKA (reference sequence). With 0 bases removed from V and 5 bases from J, the gap between germline ends came to 13 bases.

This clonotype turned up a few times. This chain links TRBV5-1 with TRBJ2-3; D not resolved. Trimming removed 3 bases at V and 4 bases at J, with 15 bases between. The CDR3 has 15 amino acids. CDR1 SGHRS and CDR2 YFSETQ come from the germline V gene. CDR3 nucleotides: TGCGCCAGCAGCTCGATGGATCGCACATCAGATACGCAGTATTTT. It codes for CASSSMDRTSDTQYF.

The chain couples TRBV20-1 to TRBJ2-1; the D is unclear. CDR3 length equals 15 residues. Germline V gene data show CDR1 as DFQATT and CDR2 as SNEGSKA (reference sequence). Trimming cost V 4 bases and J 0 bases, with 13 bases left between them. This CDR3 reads CSATQTAASYNEQFF. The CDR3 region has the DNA TGCAGTGCTACACAGACTGCCGCCTCCTACAATGAGCAGTTCTTC.

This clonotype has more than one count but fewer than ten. The chain's CDR3 is CASSLMGAAIGTDTQYF. DNA of the CDR3: TGCGCCAGCAGCTTAATGGGGGCCGCGATCGGCACAGATACGCAGTATTTT. V and J are TRBV5-1 and TRBJ2-3; tentative D call: TRBD1 (6 bases). There are 17 residues in the CDR3. Germline CDR1 is SGHRS and CDR2 is YFSETQ. V lost 2 bases to trimming and J lost 1 base, with 17 bases between them.

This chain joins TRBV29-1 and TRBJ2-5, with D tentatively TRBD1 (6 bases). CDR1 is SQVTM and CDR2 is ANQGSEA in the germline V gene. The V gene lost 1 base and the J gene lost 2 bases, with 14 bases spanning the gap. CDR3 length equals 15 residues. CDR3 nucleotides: TGCAGCGTTGAAGTGGCAGGACAGATACAAGAGACCCAGTACTTC. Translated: CSVEVAGQIQETQYF.

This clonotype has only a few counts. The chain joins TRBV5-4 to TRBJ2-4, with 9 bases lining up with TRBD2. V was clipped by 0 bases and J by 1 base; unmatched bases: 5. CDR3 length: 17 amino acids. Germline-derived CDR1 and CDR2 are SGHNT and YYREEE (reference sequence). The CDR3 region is CASSLGGTSSAKNIQYF. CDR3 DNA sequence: TGTGCCAGCAGCTTGGGAGGGACTAGCAGCGCCAAAAACATTCAGTACTTC.